The 18 T cell receptor beta chains given below trace back to one sample, sequenced in a study of blood T cell repertoires in COVID-19. Sequenced by immunoSEQ multiplex PCR; TCRdb stores in-frame clones only, minus some. The table lists roughly 180,000 clones, approximately 82% of them singletons. Sequences were obtained from PBMCs or T cells enriched from blood (not recorded which). These receptors were collected from a man aged 55 to 70 who had recovered from COVID-19.

The chain recombines TRBV28 with TRBJ1-2, with TRBD1 identical over 7 bases. This CDR3 has 14 amino acids. J gave up 8 bases and V 10 bases, and 16 bases lay outside the gene matches. Germline V gives CDR1 MDHEN, CDR2 SYDVKM. In DNA, the CDR3 is TGTGCCACTACCCTGGGGACAGCGGGTCGAGGCTACACCTTC. Translating gives CATTLGTAGRGYTF.

This chain joins TRBV24-1 and TRBJ2-5; 10 positions match TRBD2. Germline lookup yields CDR1 KGHDR and CDR2 SFDVKD. The CDR3 is 16 amino acids. Trimming at V came to 4 bases and at J to 4 bases, leaving 8 bases not matched to a gene. The CDR3 spells CATSDPSGSGRETQYF. The CDR3 DNA follows: TGTGCCACCAGTGACCCTAGCGGGAGTGGGCGAGAGACCCAGTACTTC.

The rearrangement uses TRBV7-3 and TRBJ2-2; the match to TRBD2 covers 10 bases. Losses at the gene ends were 0 bases for V and 4 bases for J; bases not matched to a gene: 8. The CDR3 length is 18 residues. Germline CDR1 and CDR2: SGHTA and FQGTGA. The CDR3 sequence: CASSLTAGGPDVTGELFF. For the CDR3, the DNA is TGTGCCAGCAGCTTAACAGCGGGGGGGCCCGATGTCACCGGGGAGCTGTTTTTT.

The chain is built from TRBV6-5 and TRBJ2-1; 9 bases are shared with TRBD2. From germline, CDR1 is MNHEY and CDR2 SVGAGI. The CDR3 has 16 amino acids. V lost 2 bases, J lost 9 bases, and 11 bases stayed unmatched. The CDR3 DNA reads as TGTGCCAGCAGTTACGCTTCCGGGACTAGCAACGGTGAGCAGTTCTTC. As protein: CASSYASGTSNGEQFF.

The rearrangement links TRBV5-1 to TRBJ2-3; a weak D match, TRBD2 (5 bases). This CDR3 is built from 18 residues. The V gene lost 0 bases and the J gene lost 0 bases, with 17 bases spanning the gap. Germline CDR1 SGHRS, CDR2 YFSETQ. CDR3 sequence: CASSLGRDGGTSTDTQYF. The CDR3 coding sequence is TGCGCCAGCAGCTTGGGACGGGATGGCGGTACTAGCACAGATACGCAGTATTTT.

The genes are TRBV7-8 and TRBJ1-1; 10 bases fit TRBD1. Losses at the gene ends were 5 bases for V and 7 bases for J; bases not matched to a gene: 10. The germline gives CDR1 SGHVS, CDR2 FQNEAQ. The CDR3 has 15 residues. The CDR3 is CASSLHGTGAGEAFF. In DNA form, the CDR3 reads TGTGCCAGCAGCCTCCACGGGACAGGGGCAGGTGAAGCTTTCTTT.

The genes are TRBV7-2 and TRBJ1-5; a weak D match, TRBD1 (5 bases). The CDR3 loop spans 15 amino acids. From germline, CDR1 is SGHTA and CDR2 FQGNSA. V dropped 5 bases and J dropped 5 bases, with 16 bases sitting between them. CDR3 nucleotide sequence: TGTGCCAGCAGCCTAAGGGGTGGTGGGGATCAGCCCCAGCATTTT. This codes for CASSLRGGGDQPQHF.

V gene TRBV4-1 combines with J gene TRBJ2-2; 10 bases are shared with TRBD2. CDR3 size: 16 residues. Germline V gives CDR1 MGHRA, CDR2 YSYEKL. The V gene end was trimmed by 1 base and the J gene end by 3 bases; junction bases not matched to a gene: 2. DNA for the CDR3: TGCGCCAGCAGCCAAGTCCTAGCGGGGGACACCGGGGAGCTGTTTTTT. Translated, it gives CASSQVLAGDTGELFF.

The gene calls are TRBV12-3 or TRBV12-4 and TRBJ2-1; D perhaps matches TRBD2 (5 bases). V was clipped by 7 bases and J by 2 bases, with 9 bases between them. This CDR3 is 13 amino acids long. CDR3 loop: CASKTGAYNEQFF. DNA for the CDR3: TGTGCCAGCAAGACCGGGGCCTACAATGAGCAGTTCTTC.

This sequence joins TRBV21-1 and TRBJ2-6; the DNA was not compared with TRBD2, the D call given in the table. TRBV21-1 is termed a pseudogene. This CDR3 has 19 amino acids. The CDR3 coding sequence is TGTGCCAGCAGCCGGAAACGGACTAGCGGGAGGACTGGGGCCAACGTCCTGACTTTC. This encodes CASSRKRTSGRTGANVLTF.

The chain uses TRBV28 and TRBJ2-3, with TRBD2 matching over 9 bases. CDR3 length: 15 amino acids. The V gene end was trimmed by 3 bases and the J gene end by 4 bases; junction bases not matched to a gene: 5. Per germline, CDR1 MDHEN and CDR2 SYDVKM. This CDR3 is CASSFAGGQADTQYF. In nucleotides, the CDR3 is TGTGCCAGCAGTTTTGCGGGGGGGCAGGCAGATACGCAGTATTTT.

This chain joins TRBV12-3 or TRBV12-4 and TRBJ2-1; possibly TRBD1 for D (5 bases). V dropped 9 bases and J dropped 2 bases, with 11 bases sitting between them. The CDR3 runs 13 residues. CDR3 nucleotide sequence: TGTGCCAGTACTGCAGGGACCTACAATGAGCAGTTCTTC. This translates into CASTAGTYNEQFF.

The chain is built from TRBV30 and TRBJ1-1; possibly TRBD1 for D (5 bases). Trimming cost V 1 base and J 4 bases, with 7 bases left between them. This CDR3 contains 12 residues. Germline V CDR1 and CDR2: GTSNPN, SVGIG (reference sequence). The CDR3 loop reads CAWSDRGTEAFF. CDR3 DNA: TGTGCCTGGAGTGATAGGGGCACTGAAGCTTTCTTT.

The chain is built from TRBV7-3 and TRBJ2-2; TRBD2 matches 8 bases. V was clipped by 2 bases and J by 5 bases; unmatched bases: 4. The CDR3 runs 15 residues. Germline loops: CDR1 SGHTA, CDR2 FQGTGA. Here the CDR3 DNA reads TGTGCCAGCAGCTTAGGACTAGCCCAAACCGGGGAGCTGTTTTTT. Its translation: CASSLGLAQTGELFF. The complete variable domain, with remaining parts taken from reference TRBV7-3 and TRBJ2-2, reads GAGVSQTPSNKVTEKGKYVELRCDPISGHTALYWYRQSLGQGPEFLIYFQGTGAADDSGLPNDRFFAVRPEGSVSTLKIQRTERGDSAVYLCASSLGLAQTGELFFGEGSRLTVL.

This rearrangement joins TRBV18 to TRBJ1-4, with 10 bases identical to TRBD1. The V and J ends lost 3 bases and 3 bases, in that order; junction bases with no gene match: 4. The CDR3 runs 16 residues. Per the germline V gene, CDR1 is KGHSH and CDR2 is LQKENI. The CDR3 spells CASSPRQGASNEKLFF. CDR3 sequence (DNA): TGTGCCAGCTCACCGCGACAGGGGGCTTCTAATGAAAAACTGTTTTTT.

To note about this clone: This CDR3 is also generated by other DNA sequences in the sample. The chain employs TRBV19 and TRBJ2-7, with D perhaps matching TRBD2 (5 bases). This CDR3 has 13 residues. Per germline, CDR1 LNHDA and CDR2 SQIVND (reference sequence). With 3 bases removed from V and 1 base from J, the gap between germline ends came to 7 bases. The CDR3 DNA sequence: TGTGCCAGTAGTATCCCGGGGTCCTACGAGCAGTACTTC. The encoded protein is CASSIPGSYEQYF.

This chain links TRBV5-1 with TRBJ2-7; D perhaps matches TRBD1 (6 bases). V gave up 3 bases and J gave up 0 bases, with 22 bases separating them. Germline CDR1 SGHRS, CDR2 YFSETQ. CDR3 length: 18 residues. The CDR3 coding sequence is TGCGCCAGCAGCTCATCACTAAACAGGGTCAGGAGCTCCTACGAGCAGTACTTC. It is translated as CASSSSLNRVRSSYEQYF.

J is TRBJ1-5 and V is TRBV28, with D perhaps matching TRBD1 (6 bases). Germline assignment: CDR1 MDHEN and CDR2 SYDVKM. V lost 0 bases and J 5 bases, leaving 11 bases between the germline ends. The CDR3 sequence is 15 residues long. CDR3 sequence reads: CASSLWAGADQPQHF. CDR3 DNA: TGTGCCAGCAGTTTATGGGCAGGGGCGGATCAGCCCCAGCATTTT. Variable domain in full (rest from reference TRBV28 and TRBJ1-5): DVKVTQSSRYLVKRTGEKVFLECVQDMDHENMFWYRQDPGLGLRLIYFSYDVKMKEKGDIPEGYSVSREKKERFSLILESASTNQTSMYLCASSLWAGADQPQHFGDGTRLSIL.